The 10 T cell receptor beta chains given below trace back to one sample, sequenced in a study of T-cell memory formation after mild COVID-19. TCRdb ran MiXCR on the 5' RACE reads and lists one entry per CDR3 protein. The sample has approximately 290,000 distinct CDR3 sequences, over 7% seen once. The sample taken for sequencing was PBMCs or a T cell subset sorted from them (not recorded which). The receptors shown here come from a man aged 18 to 30 who had mild COVID-19 (a few samples of this study predate the infection). Cell type and time point are not known.

This clonotype was seen a handful of times. This chain joins TRBV6-5 and TRBJ1-1; D uncertain. V was clipped by 2 bases and J by 6 bases, with 10 bases between them. CDR1 and CDR2 from the germline V gene are MNHEY and SVGAGI. This CDR3 spans 13 amino acids. The CDR3 loop is CASSYTARAEAFF. CDR3 sequence (DNA): TGTGCCAGCAGTTACACAGCAAGGGCTGAAGCTTTCTTT.

This clonotype was seen only a few times. The V and J genes are TRBV4-1 and TRBJ1-2; D is undetermined. V lost 0 bases and J lost 2, with 16 bases in between. Germline lookup yields CDR1 MGHRA and CDR2 YSYEKL. The CDR3 consists of 17 residues. CDR3 in DNA: TGCGCCAGCAGCCAAGATGGGAATAGGGCAGGAAACTATGGCTACACCTTC. Residues: CASSQDGNRAGNYGYTF.

J is TRBJ1-2 and V is TRBV7-2; D gene uncertain. CDR1 SGHTA and CDR2 FQGNSA come from the germline V gene. V lost 1 base and J lost 3, with 6 bases in between. The CDR3 is made up of 13 amino acids. CDR3 in DNA: TGTGCCAGCAGCTTAGATTGGGACTATGGCTACACCTTC. Translating it yields CASSLDWDYGYTF.

V and J are TRBV7-2 and TRBJ2-7; D uncertain. V lost 5 bases to trimming and J lost 3 bases, with 5 bases between them. The V gene's germline CDR1 is SGHTA and CDR2 FQGNSA. The CDR3 covers 11 residues. DNA for the CDR3: TGTGCCAGCAGCCGCAACTACGAGCAGTACTTC. Encoded protein: CASSRNYEQYF.

This clonotype turned up a few times. This chain connects TRBV6-2 or TRBV6-3 to TRBJ2-3; D not certain. The CDR3 is made up of 11 amino acids. V was shortened by 7 bases and J by 6 bases, with 8 bases between the two germline ends. Looked up from germline, CDR1 is MNHEY and CDR2 is SVGEGT. The CDR3 loop is CASTYGDTQYF. Here the CDR3 DNA reads TGTGCCAGCACCTACGGGGATACGCAGTATTTT.

This clonotype was counted only a few times. The chain links TRBV29-1 to TRBJ2-7; no reliable D call. Between the trimmed V and J ends, which lost 4 bases and 5 bases, there was a span of 9 bases. Germline V gene data show CDR1 as SQVTM and CDR2 as ANQGSEA. CDR3 size: 11 residues. The CDR3 DNA follows: TGCAGCGTTGTACACAGAAACGAGCAGTACGTC. It translates to CSVVHRNEQYV.

This chain uses TRBV11-2 with TRBJ2-7; 7 bases align to TRBD1. Germline-derived CDR1 and CDR2 are SGHAT and FQNNGV. The CDR3 sequence is 17 residues long. V lost 4 bases to trimming and J lost 3 bases; unmatched junction nucleotides: 15. Here the CDR3 DNA reads TGTGCCAGCAGCTCATTAGGTGGCAGGGGGAATTTCTACGAGCAGTACTTC. Translating it yields CASSSLGGRGNFYEQYF. Combining the CDR3 with reference TRBV11-2 and TRBJ2-7 gives the whole variable domain EAGVAQSPRYKIIEKRQSVAFWCNPISGHATLYWYQQILGQGPKLLIQFQNNGVVDDSQLPKDRFSAERLKGVDSTLKIQPAKLEDSAVYLCASSSLGGRGNFYEQYFGPGTRLTVT.

At least ten counts were recorded for this clonotype. The rearrangement uses TRBV29-1 and TRBJ2-7; TRBD2 matches 7 bases. CDR3 length equals 13 residues. The ends lost 3 bases at V and 1 base at J; junction bases unmatched: 3. Germline CDR1 is SQVTM and CDR2 is ANQGSEA. The CDR3 protein is CSVDSGGSYEQYF. The CDR3 bases are TGCAGCGTTGATTCGGGGGGATCCTACGAGCAGTACTTC.

The sample holds a few counts of this clonotype. The rearrangement uses TRBV7-2 and TRBJ2-3, with TRBD1 matching over 9 bases. With 5 bases clipped from V and 3 bases from J, the junction kept 6 bases outside the gene matches. Germline V gene sequence: CDR1 SGHTA, CDR2 FQGNSA. CDR3 length: 15 amino acids. The CDR3 DNA reads TGTGCCAGCAGCCCCGGGACAGGGTGGACAGATACGCAGTATTTT. Its protein product is CASSPGTGWTDTQYF. The full variable domain, its missing parts supplied by reference TRBV7-2 and TRBJ2-3, is GAGVSQSPSNKVTEKGKDVELRCDPISGHTALYWYRQSLGQGLEFLIYFQGNSAPDKSGLPSDRFSAERTGGSVSTLTIQRTQQEDSAVYLCASSPGTGWTDTQYFGPGTRLTVL.

This clonotype has more than one count but fewer than ten. J is TRBJ2-6 and V is TRBV7-9; D is unresolved. Deletions cut 1 base from V and 0 bases from J, with 4 bases between. This CDR3 has 15 amino acids. CDR1 SEHNR and CDR2 FQNEAQ come from the germline V gene (reference sequence). The CDR3 spells CASSLVTSGANVLTF. For the CDR3, the DNA is TGTGCCAGCAGCTTAGTGACCTCTGGGGCCAACGTCCTGACTTTC.